The source of this TCR beta chain is a study of T cell clusters in autoimmune cytopenias. Study information: Per sample, median TRB depth was around 51,000 reads, yielding a median about 2,400 distinct clonotypes. Notes on the study in general: Exclusive TRB clusters were almost three-fold more numerous in healthy donors than in active autoimmune hepatitis. The T cell clusters were defined only in silico, without experimental functional validation.

Measured by frequency, this clonotype is large. Its antigen is currently unknown. TRB rearrangements were amplified by touch-down multiplex PCR with mixed TRB-A/B primers. TCRdb reprocessed the multiplex PCR reads and keeps a single row for each CDR3 protein, giving no DNA. Its listing shows 550 to 650 distinct CDR3 sequences. TRB amplification used approximately 0.25 ug of peripheral blood genomic DNA. Germline V gene data show CDR1 as MNHEY and CDR2 as SVGAGI. The CDR3 is 11 residues long. The source of this sequence is a human donor with an autoimmune cytopenia or autoimmune hepatitis (not recorded which). Specimen: peripheral blood. The chain joins TRBV6-5 to TRBJ2-5. The CDR3 loop is CASSYSETQYF.